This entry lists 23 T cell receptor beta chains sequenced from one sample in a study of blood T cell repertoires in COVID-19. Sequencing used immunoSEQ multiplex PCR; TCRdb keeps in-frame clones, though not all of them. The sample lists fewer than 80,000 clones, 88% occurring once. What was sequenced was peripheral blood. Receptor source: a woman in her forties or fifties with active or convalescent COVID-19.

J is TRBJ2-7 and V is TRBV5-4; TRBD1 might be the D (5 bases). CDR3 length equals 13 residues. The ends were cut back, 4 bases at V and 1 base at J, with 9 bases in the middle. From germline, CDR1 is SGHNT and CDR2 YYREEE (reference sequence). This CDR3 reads CASSPPGSYEQYF. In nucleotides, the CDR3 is TGTGCCAGCAGCCCCCCAGGGTCCTACGAGCAGTACTTC. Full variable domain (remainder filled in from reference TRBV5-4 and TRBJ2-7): ETGVTQSPTHLIKTRGQQVTLRCSSQSGHNTVSWYQQALGQGPQFIFQYYREEENGRGNFPPRFSGLQFPNYSSELNVNALELDDSALYLCASSPPGSYEQYFGPGTRLTVT.

This CDR3 is CASRGLAGSITDTQYF. CDR3 DNA: TGCGCCAGCAGAGGTCTAGCGGGTTCGATCACAGATACGCAGTATTTT. The V call is TRBV5-1, the J call TRBJ2-3; 8 bases are shared with TRBD2. The CDR3 totals 16 residues. V lost 5 bases and J lost 2; bases outside the gene matches: 10. CDR1 is SGHRS, CDR2 YFSETQ, per germline.

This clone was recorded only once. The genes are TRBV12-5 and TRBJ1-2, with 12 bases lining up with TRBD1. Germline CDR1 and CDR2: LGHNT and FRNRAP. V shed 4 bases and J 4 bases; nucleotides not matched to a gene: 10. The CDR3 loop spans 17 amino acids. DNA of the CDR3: TGTGCTAGTGGTTCCATCGGGACAGGGGGCGCAGGCTATGGCTACACCTTC. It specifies CASGSIGTGGAGYGYTF.

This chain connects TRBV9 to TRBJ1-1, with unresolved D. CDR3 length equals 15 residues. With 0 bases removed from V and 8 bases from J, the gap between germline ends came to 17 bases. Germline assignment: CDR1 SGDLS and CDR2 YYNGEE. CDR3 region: CASSVGGGPTLEAFF. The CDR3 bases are TGTGCCAGCAGCGTAGGCGGCGGGCCTACACTCGAAGCTTTCTTT.

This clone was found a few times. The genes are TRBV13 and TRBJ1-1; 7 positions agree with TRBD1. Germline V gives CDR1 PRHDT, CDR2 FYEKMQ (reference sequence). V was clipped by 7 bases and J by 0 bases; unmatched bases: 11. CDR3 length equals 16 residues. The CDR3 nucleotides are TGTGCCAGCACCCGACAGGGCCCCTCTCTGAACACTGAAGCTTTCTTT. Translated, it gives CASTRQGPSLNTEAFF.

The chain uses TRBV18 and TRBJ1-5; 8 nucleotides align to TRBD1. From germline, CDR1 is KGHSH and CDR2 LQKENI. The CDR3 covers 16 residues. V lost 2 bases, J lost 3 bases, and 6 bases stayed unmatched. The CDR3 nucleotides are TGTGCCAGCTCACCAGGGCAGGGGGCTTTCAATCAGCCCCAGCATTTT. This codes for CASSPGQGAFNQPQHF.

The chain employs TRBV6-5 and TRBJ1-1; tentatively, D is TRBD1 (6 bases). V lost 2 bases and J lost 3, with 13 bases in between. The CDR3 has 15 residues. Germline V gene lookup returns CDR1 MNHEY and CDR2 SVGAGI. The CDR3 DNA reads TGTGCCAGCAGTTACCAGGGGCGGCTAGACACTGAAGCTTTCTTT. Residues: CASSYQGRLDTEAFF.

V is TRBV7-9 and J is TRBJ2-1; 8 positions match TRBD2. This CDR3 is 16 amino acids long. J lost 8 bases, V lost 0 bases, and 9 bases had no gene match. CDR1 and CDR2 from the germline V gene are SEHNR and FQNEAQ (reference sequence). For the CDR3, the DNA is TGTGCCAGCAGCTTAGCGTTAGGGACTAGTGTTTATGAGCAGTTCTTC. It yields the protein CASSLALGTSVYEQFF.

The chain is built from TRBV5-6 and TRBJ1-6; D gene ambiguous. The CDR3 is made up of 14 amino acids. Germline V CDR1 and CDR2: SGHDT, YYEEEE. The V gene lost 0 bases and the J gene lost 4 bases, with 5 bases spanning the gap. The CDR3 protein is CASSLAGYNSPLHF. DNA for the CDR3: TGTGCCAGCAGCTTGGCCGGGTATAATTCACCCCTCCACTTT.

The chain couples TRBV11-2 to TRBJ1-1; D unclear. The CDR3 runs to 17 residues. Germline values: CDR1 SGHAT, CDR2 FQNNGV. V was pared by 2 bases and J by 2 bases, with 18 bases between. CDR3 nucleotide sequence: TGTGCCAGCAGCTTAATCTTATCGAGTCTGTCAAACACTGAAGCTTTCTTT. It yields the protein CASSLILSSLSNTEAFF.

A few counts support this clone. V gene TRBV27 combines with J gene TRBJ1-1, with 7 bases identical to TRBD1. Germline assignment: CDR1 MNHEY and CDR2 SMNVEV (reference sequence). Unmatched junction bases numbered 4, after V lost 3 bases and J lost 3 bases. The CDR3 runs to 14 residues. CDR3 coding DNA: TGTGCCAGCAGTTTTGGACAGGCGTACACTGAAGCTTTCTTT. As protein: CASSFGQAYTEAFF.

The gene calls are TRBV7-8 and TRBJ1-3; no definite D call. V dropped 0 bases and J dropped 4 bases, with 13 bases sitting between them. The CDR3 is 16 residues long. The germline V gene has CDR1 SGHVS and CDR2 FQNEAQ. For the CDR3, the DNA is TGTGCCAGCAGCTTAGCGACACAGCCTGGGGGAAACACCATATATTTT. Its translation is CASSLATQPGGNTIYF.

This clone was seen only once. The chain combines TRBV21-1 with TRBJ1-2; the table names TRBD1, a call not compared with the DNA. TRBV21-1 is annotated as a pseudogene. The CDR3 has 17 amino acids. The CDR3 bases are TGTGCCAGCAGCAAAGAGGATGGTCAGGGCTCAAACTATGGCTACACCTTC. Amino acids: CASSKEDGQGSNYGYTF.

The CDR3 DNA sequence: TGTGCCAGTACACCGACAGGGGAGGAGACCCAGTACTTC. It is translated as CASTPTGEETQYF. The rearrangement uses TRBV19 and TRBJ2-5; 8 positions match TRBD1. The V and J ends lost 7 bases and 5 bases, in that order; junction bases with no gene match: 6. The CDR3 sequence is 13 residues long. The germline CDR1 and CDR2 sequences are LNHDA and SQIVND (reference sequence). Complete variable domain (other parts from reference TRBV19 and TRBJ2-5): DGGITQSPKYLFRKEGQNVTLSCEQNLNHDAMYWYRQDPGQGLRLIYYSQIVNDFQKGDIAEGYSVSREKKESFPLTVTSAQKNPTAFYLCASTPTGEETQYFGPGTRLLVL.

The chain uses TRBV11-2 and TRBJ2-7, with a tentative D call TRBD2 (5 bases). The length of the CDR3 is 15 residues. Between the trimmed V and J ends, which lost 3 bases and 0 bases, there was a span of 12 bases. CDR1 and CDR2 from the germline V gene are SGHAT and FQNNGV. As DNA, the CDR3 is TGTGCCAGCAGCTTCGGTACGGGAAGCTCCTACGAGCAGTACTTC. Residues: CASSFGTGSSYEQYF.

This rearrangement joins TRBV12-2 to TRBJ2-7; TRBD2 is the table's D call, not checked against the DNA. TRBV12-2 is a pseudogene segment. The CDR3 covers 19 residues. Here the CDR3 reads CASRFGGWGLAGKVYEQYF. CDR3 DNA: TGTGCAAGTCGCTTTGGCGGCTGGGGACTAGCGGGAAAAGTATACGAGCAGTACTTC.

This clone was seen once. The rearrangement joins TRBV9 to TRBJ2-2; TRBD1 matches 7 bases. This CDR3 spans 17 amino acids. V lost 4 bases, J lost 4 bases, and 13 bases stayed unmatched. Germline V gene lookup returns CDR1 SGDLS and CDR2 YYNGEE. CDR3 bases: TGTGCCAGCAGCCCAACAGGGGCCTTTTTGGGCACCGGGGAGCTGTTTTTT. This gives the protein CASSPTGAFLGTGELFF.

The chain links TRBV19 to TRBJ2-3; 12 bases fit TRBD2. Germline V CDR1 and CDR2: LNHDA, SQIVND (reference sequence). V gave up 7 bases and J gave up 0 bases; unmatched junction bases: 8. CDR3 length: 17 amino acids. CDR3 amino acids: CASTGLAGTSSTDTQYF. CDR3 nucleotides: TGTGCCAGTACCGGACTAGCGGGGACTTCTAGCACAGATACGCAGTATTTT. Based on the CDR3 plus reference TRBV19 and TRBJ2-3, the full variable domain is DGGITQSPKYLFRKEGQNVTLSCEQNLNHDAMYWYRQDPGQGLRLIYYSQIVNDFQKGDIAEGYSVSREKKESFPLTVTSAQKNPTAFYLCASTGLAGTSSTDTQYFGPGTRLTVL.

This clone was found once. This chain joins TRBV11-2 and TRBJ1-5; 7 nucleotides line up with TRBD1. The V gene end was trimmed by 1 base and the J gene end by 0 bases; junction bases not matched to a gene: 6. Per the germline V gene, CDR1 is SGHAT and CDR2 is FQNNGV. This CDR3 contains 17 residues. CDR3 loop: CASSLGQGRYSNQPQHF. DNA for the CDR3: TGTGCCAGCAGCTTAGGACAGGGTCGTTATAGCAATCAGCCCCAGCATTTT.

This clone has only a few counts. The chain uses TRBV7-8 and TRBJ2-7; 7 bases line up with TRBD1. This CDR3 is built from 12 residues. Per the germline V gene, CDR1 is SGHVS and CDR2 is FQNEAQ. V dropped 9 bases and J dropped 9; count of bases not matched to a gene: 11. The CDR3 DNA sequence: TGTGCCAGTGAAATGTTAGACAGGGCGCAGTACTTC. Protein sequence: CASEMLDRAQYF.

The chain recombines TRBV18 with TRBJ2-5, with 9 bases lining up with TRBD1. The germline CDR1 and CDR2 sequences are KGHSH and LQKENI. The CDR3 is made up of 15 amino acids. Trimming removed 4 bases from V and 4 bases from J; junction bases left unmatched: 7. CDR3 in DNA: TGTGCCAGCTCACTTCAACAGGGGGCGGGAGAGACCCAGTACTTC. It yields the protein CASSLQQGAGETQYF.

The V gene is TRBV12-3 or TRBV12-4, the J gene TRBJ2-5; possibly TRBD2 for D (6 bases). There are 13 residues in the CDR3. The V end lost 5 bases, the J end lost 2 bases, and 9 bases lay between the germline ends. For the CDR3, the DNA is TGTGCCAGCAGTGGGACTGGACAAGAGACCCAGTACTTC. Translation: CASSGTGQETQYF.

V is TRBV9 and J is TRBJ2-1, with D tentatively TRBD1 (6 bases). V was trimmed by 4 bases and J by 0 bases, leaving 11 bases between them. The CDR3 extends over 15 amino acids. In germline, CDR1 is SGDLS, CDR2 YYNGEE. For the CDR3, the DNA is TGTGCCAGCAGCCTTACAGGGAGCTCCTACAATGAGCAGTTCTTC. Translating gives CASSLTGSSYNEQFF.